The 4 T cell receptor beta chains in this list originate from one sample, sequenced in a study of OX40 agonist ivuxolimab in advanced cancers. The method was immunoSEQ multiplex PCR; TCRdb's version includes in-frame clones alone and lacks a portion of them. This sample has 65,000 to 90,000 clones, with 82% found just once. This material consisted of CD4+ or CD8+ T cells sorted from blood, taken in a trial of the OX40 agonist ivuxolimab. Source of these receptors: an adult with an advanced solid tumor such as melanoma, head and neck, liver or kidney cancer.

The rearrangement joins TRBV2 to TRBJ1-3; unclear D gene. The CDR3 is 13 amino acids. The germline V and J ends were trimmed by 1 base and 6 bases, with 7 bases remaining between them. Germline-derived CDR1 and CDR2 are SNHLY and FYNNEI. The CDR3 protein is CASSEVAENTIYF. The CDR3 coding sequence is TGTGCCAGCAGTGAAGTTGCCGAAAACACCATATATTTT.

The genes are TRBV5-1 and TRBJ2-5; 7 positions agree with TRBD2. The CDR3 is made up of 16 amino acids. Germline CDR1 is SGHRS and CDR2 is YFSETQ. Trimming removed 4 bases from V and 2 bases from J; junction bases left unmatched: 11. This CDR3 reads CASSRDVGEGQETQYF. The CDR3 nucleotides read TGCGCCAGCAGCCGGGATGTTGGGGAGGGTCAAGAGACCCAGTACTTC.

This clone was picked up a small number of times. V and J are TRBV27 and TRBJ1-1; D unclear. This CDR3 is built from 12 residues. V was trimmed by 5 bases and J by 1 base, leaving 5 bases between them. The V gene's germline CDR1 is MNHEY and CDR2 SMNVEV (reference sequence). CDR3 residues: CASSDSNTEAFF. The CDR3 nucleotides read TGTGCCAGCAGTGACTCGAACACTGAAGCTTTCTTT.

The rearrangement uses TRBV7-9 and TRBJ2-4; tentative D call: TRBD2 (6 bases). The CDR3 extends over 15 amino acids. CDR1 is SEHNR and CDR2 is FQNEAQ in the germline V gene (reference sequence). V was clipped by 2 bases and J by 2 bases, with 10 bases between them. The CDR3 DNA follows: TGTGCCAGCAGCTTATCCGGGGGTACCAAAAACATTCAGTACTTC. Translated: CASSLSGGTKNIQYF.